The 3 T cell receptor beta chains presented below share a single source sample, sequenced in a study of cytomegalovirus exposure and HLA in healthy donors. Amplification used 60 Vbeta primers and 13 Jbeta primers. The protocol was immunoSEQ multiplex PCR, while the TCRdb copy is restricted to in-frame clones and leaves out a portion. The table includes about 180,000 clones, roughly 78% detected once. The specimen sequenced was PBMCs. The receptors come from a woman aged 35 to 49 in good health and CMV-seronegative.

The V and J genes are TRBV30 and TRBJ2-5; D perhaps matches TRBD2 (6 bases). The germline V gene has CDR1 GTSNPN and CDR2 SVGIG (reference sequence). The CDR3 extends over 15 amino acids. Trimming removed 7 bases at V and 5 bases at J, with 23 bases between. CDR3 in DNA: TGTGCCTTTTCAGGGACTGGCGGGTGGTCCGAGACCCAGTACTTC. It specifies CAFSGTGGWSETQYF. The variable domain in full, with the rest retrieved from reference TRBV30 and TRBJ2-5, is SQTIHQWPATLVQPVGSPLSLECTVEGTSNPNLYWYRQAAGRGLQLLFYSVGIGQISSEVPQNLSASRPQDRQFILSSKKLLLSDSGFYLCAFSGTGGWSETQYFGPGTRLLVL.

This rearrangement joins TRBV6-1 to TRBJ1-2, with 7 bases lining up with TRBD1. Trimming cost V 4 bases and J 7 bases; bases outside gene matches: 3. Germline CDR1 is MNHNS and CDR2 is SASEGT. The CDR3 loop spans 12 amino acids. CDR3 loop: CASSVRTGGYTF. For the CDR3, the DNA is TGTGCCAGCAGTGTCCGGACAGGTGGCTACACCTTC.

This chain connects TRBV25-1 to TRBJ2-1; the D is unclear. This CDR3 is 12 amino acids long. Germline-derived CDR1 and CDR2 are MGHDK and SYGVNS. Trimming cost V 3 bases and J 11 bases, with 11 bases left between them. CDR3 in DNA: TGTGCCAGCAGTGATCAAGCGAGAAAGCAGTTCTTC. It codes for CASSDQARKQFF.